A single sample is the source of the 13 T cell receptor beta chains below, sequenced in a study of Graves' ophthalmopathy and Graves' hyperthyroidism. RNA transcripts were the template, and TCR beta CDR3 regions were amplified from them. Following a first-round RT-PCR that used HTBI primers, a second-round multiplex PCR was carried out. TCRdb passed the multiplex PCR reads through MiXCR, listing each CDR3 protein once. This table holds about half a million distinct CDR3 sequences, approximately 15% found once. The sequenced sample consisted of blood. These receptor sequences come from a woman aged 25 to 39 with Graves' ophthalmopathy.

At least ten counts were recorded for this clonotype. This chain connects TRBV6-5 to TRBJ1-1; D is ambiguous. Germline assignment: CDR1 MNHEY and CDR2 SVGAGI. The germline V and J ends were trimmed by 5 bases and 1 base, with 11 bases remaining between them. CDR3 length equals 14 residues. The CDR3 protein is CASSSWEKNTEAFF. CDR3 sequence (DNA): TGTGCCAGCAGTAGCTGGGAGAAGAACACTGAAGCTTTCTTT.

This clonotype was counted only a few times. The chain combines TRBV28 with TRBJ1-2; D ambiguous. This CDR3 region has 12 residues. CDR1 is MDHEN, CDR2 SYDVKM, per germline. The V and J ends lost 7 bases and 8 bases respectively, with 14 bases between them. CDR3: CASTQTPGGYTF. DNA for the CDR3: TGTGCCAGCACGCAGACCCCTGGGGGCTACACCTTC.

This clonotype has only a few counts. The J gene is TRBJ1-1, the V gene TRBV13, with D perhaps TRBD1 (5 bases). Germline V gene sequence: CDR1 PRHDT, CDR2 FYEKMQ (reference sequence). The CDR3 is 13 residues long. Trimming removed 6 bases from V and 5 bases from J, with 13 bases in between. This CDR3 reads CASRPGSGTEAFF. Here the CDR3 DNA reads TGTGCCAGCAGACCAGGATCAGGGACTGAAGCTTTCTTT.

This clonotype was observed many times. V usage is TRBV6-1 and J usage is TRBJ2-7; D gene uncertain. V lost 2 bases and J 9 bases, leaving 14 bases between the germline ends. The CDR3 is 13 amino acids. Germline CDR1 reads MNHNS; CDR2 reads SASEGT. The CDR3 loop reads CASSESEIEVQYF. CDR3 coding DNA: TGTGCCAGCAGTGAATCGGAGATAGAAGTGCAGTACTTC.

This chain connects TRBV6-2 or TRBV6-3 to TRBJ2-7; maybe TRBD1 (5 bases). V gave up 7 bases and J gave up 6 bases, with 7 bases separating them. This CDR3 comprises 10 residues. CDR1 and CDR2 from the germline V gene are MNHEY and SVGEGT. The CDR3 nucleotides read TGTGCCAGCAACAGGATCGAGCAGTACTTC. Encoded protein: CASNRIEQYF.

This clonotype was counted ten times or more. The rearrangement joins TRBV6-1 to TRBJ2-7; 8 bases align to TRBD1. Germline CDR1 MNHNS, CDR2 SASEGT. The CDR3 has 16 amino acids. Trimming cost V 6 bases and J 1 base; bases outside gene matches: 11. The DNA of the CDR3 is TGTGCCAGCAGAACCACCCTCGGGACAGGATCCTACGAGCAGTACTTC. It yields the protein CASRTTLGTGSYEQYF.

The rearrangement joins TRBV12-3 or TRBV12-4 to TRBJ2-7; D not resolved. The V end was cut by 4 bases, the J end by 9 bases, with 13 bases between. This CDR3 is 12 amino acids long. This CDR3 reads CASSWSSLWQYF. The CDR3 DNA reads as TGTGCCAGCAGTTGGAGTAGCCTGTGGCAGTACTTC.

A few counts support this clonotype. The chain links TRBV6-1 to TRBJ1-1; D gene ambiguous. Germline V gene lookup returns CDR1 MNHNS and CDR2 SASEGT. There are 14 residues in the CDR3. Trimming stripped 4 bases from V and 5 bases from J, with 14 bases between. The DNA for the CDR3 is TGTGCCAGCAGTGGGGCAGGCGGATGGACTGAAGCTTTCTTT. Amino acid sequence: CASSGAGGWTEAFF.

This clonotype has ten or more counts. Here the CDR3 reads CASSLAAGRRDGDYEQYF. In DNA form, the CDR3 reads TGCGCCAGCAGCTTGGCCGCGGGCCGCCGGGACGGAGACTACGAGCAGTACTTC. V and J are TRBV5-1 and TRBJ2-7, with D possibly being TRBD1 or TRBD2 (5 bases each). This CDR3 comprises 18 residues. Trimming removed 0 bases from V and 3 bases from J, with 22 bases in between. Per germline, CDR1 SGHRS and CDR2 YFSETQ. The full variable domain, completed using reference TRBV5-1 and TRBJ2-7, is KAGVTQTPRYLIKTRGQQVTLSCSPISGHRSVSWYQQTPGQGLQFLFEYFSETQRNKGNFPGRFSGRQFSNSRSEMNVSTLELGDSALYLCASSLAAGRRDGDYEQYFGPGTRLTVT.

The table lists this clonotype with many counts. V usage is TRBV6-5 and J usage is TRBJ2-2; D not certain. Germline-derived CDR1 and CDR2 are MNHEY and SVGAGI. This CDR3 has 12 amino acids. V gave up 0 bases and J gave up 9 bases, with 5 bases separating them. The CDR3 loop is CASSYSPRELFF. CDR3 sequence (DNA): TGTGCCAGCAGTTACTCCCCTCGGGAGCTGTTTTTT.

This clonotype was seen more than once but under ten times. The chain recombines TRBV28 with TRBJ2-4, with a possible D match to TRBD1 (5 bases). The germline V gene encodes CDR1 MDHEN and CDR2 SYDVKM. The CDR3 contains 15 residues. V was pared by 6 bases and J by 5 bases, with 17 bases between. The CDR3 bases are TGTGCCAGCAGCCCAGTAGGGCAGGGCCAAAACATTCAGTACTTC. It is translated as CASSPVGQGQNIQYF.

This clonotype was seen repeatedly, ten times or more. This sequence joins TRBV30 and TRBJ2-7; 12 bases align to TRBD1. V gave up 5 bases and J gave up 6 bases; unmatched junction bases: 8. Germline CDR1 and CDR2: GTSNPN and SVGIG (reference sequence). The CDR3 contains 14 residues. CDR3 nucleotides: TGTGCCTGGTCTACGGGACAGGGGGCGTCCGAGCAGTACTTC. It specifies CAWSTGQGASEQYF.

The table lists this clonotype with many counts. The V and J genes are TRBV5-1 and TRBJ1-2; the D is unclear. The V and J ends lost 1 base and 6 bases respectively, with 10 bases between them. The CDR3 sequence is 13 residues long. CDR1 and CDR2 from the germline V gene are SGHRS and YFSETQ. CDR3 nucleotides: TGCGCCAGCAGCTTGTCCCCCGGGGATGGCTACACCTTC. It specifies CASSLSPGDGYTF.